What follows describes a single TCR beta chain. Treatment: some 19 received Ad26.COV2.S at low or high dose, single or two shots; 5 received placebo; per-sample allocation not given. Material that was analyzed had been drawn on day 63 after the first vaccine or placebo injection. At a Boston site, the person donating was an adult of 18-55 years. This entry belongs to a study of Ad26.COV2.S vaccination and SARS-CoV-2 variants. With 5 bases removed from V and 6 bases from J, the gap between germline ends came to 20 bases. This CDR3 is built from 16 residues. CDR1 and CDR2 (germline): LNHDA, SQIVND (reference sequence). This table comes from immunoSEQ multiplex PCR, and its TCRdb copy is limited to in-frame clones, with some not included. The data contain roughly 500,000 clones, roughly nine tenths of them singletons.

The source is a person between 18 and 65 years old who received the Ad26.COV2.S COVID-19 vaccine or a placebo. The source material was peripheral blood, sampled in a trial of Ad26.COV2.S vaccine versus placebo. The chain carries TRBV19 and TRBJ2-1; the D gene is possibly TRBD2 (6 bases). CDR3 nucleotides: TGTGCCAGTAGTCCCTGGGGGGTCGGGGTGAGCAATGAGCAGTTCTTC. This encodes CASSPWGVGVSNEQFF.